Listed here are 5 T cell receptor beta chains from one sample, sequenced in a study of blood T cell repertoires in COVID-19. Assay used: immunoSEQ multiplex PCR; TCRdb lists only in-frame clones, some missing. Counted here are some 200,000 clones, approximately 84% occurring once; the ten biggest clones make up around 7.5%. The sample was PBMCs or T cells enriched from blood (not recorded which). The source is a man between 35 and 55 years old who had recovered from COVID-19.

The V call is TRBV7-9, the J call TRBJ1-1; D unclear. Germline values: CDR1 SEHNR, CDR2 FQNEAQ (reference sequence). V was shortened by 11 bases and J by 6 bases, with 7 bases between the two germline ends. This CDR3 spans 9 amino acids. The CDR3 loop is CAPGPEAFF. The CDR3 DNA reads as TGTGCCCCAGGCCCTGAAGCTTTCTTT.

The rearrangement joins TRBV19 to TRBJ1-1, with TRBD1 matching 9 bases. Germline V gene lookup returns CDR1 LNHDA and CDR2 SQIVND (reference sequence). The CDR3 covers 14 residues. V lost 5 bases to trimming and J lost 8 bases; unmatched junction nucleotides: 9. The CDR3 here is CASSVGQGRGEAFF. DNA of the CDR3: TGTGCCAGTAGTGTTGGACAGGGGAGGGGAGAAGCTTTCTTT.

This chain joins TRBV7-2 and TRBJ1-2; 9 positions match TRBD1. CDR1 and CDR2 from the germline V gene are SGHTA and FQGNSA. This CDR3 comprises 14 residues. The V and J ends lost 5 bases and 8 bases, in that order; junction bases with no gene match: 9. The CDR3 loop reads CASSGTGSVKGYTF. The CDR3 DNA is TGTGCCAGCAGCGGGACAGGGTCGGTAAAAGGCTACACCTTC.

The CDR3 DNA reads TGTGCCAGCAGCTCCCGACTGGATAATTCACCCCTCCACTTT. This codes for CASSSRLDNSPLHF. The chain links TRBV27 to TRBJ1-6, with D hard to call. The germline CDR1 and CDR2 sequences are MNHEY and SMNVEV (reference sequence). The CDR3 is 14 residues long. The germline V and J ends were trimmed by 6 bases and 5 bases, with 11 bases remaining between them.

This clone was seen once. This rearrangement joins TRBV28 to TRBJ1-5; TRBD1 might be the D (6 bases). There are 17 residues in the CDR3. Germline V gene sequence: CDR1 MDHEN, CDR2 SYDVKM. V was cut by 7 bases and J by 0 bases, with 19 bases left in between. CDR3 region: CASTIQGHMNSNQPQHF. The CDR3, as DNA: TGTGCCAGCACTATACAGGGACACATGAATAGCAATCAGCCCCAGCATTTT.